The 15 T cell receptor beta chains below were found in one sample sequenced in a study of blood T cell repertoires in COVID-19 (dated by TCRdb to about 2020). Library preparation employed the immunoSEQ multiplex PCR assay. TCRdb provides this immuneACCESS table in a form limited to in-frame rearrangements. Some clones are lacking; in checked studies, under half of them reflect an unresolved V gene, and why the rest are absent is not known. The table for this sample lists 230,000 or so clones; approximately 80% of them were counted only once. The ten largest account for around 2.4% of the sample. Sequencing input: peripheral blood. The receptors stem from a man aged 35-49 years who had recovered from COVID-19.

CDR3 region: CASSYEGLGYNEQFF. The CDR3 bases are TGTGCCAGCAGTTACGAGGGACTAGGCTACAATGAGCAGTTCTTC. The V and J genes are TRBV6-5 and TRBJ2-1, with 8 bases identical to TRBD2. Germline V gene sequence: CDR1 MNHEY, CDR2 SVGAGI. Trimming removed 2 bases from V and 3 bases from J; junction bases left unmatched: 3. This CDR3 has 15 amino acids.

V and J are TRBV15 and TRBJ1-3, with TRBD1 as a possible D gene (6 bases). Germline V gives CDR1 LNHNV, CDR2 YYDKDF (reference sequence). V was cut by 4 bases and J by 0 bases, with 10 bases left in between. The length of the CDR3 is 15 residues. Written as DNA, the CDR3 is TGTGCCACCAGCAAATACAGGGTCTCTGGAAACACCATATATTTT. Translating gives CATSKYRVSGNTIYF. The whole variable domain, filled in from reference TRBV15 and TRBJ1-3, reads DAMVIQNPRYQVTQFGKPVTLSCSQTLNHNVMYWYQQKSSQAPKLLFHYYDKDFNNEADTPDNFQSRRPNTSFCFLDIRSPGLGDTAMYLCATSKYRVSGNTIYFGEGSWLTVV.

CDR3 in amino acids: CASSLTYLAEQPDTQYF. DNA of the CDR3: TGTGCCAGCAGCTTAACGTATCTAGCGGAGCAACCAGATACGCAGTATTTT. The V call is TRBV13, the J call TRBJ2-3; TRBD2 matches at 7 bases. The CDR3 covers 17 residues. V trimming: 2 bases; J trimming: 4 bases; junction bases outside the gene matches: 12. Germline CDR1 and CDR2: PRHDT and FYEKMQ (reference sequence).

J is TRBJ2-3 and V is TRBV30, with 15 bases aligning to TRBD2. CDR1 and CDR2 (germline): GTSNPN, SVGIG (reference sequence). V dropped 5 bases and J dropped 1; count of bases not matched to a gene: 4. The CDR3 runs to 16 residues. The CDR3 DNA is TGTGCCTGGTCGGGACTAGCGGGGGGTGGCACAGATACGCAGTATTTT. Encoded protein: CAWSGLAGGGTDTQYF.

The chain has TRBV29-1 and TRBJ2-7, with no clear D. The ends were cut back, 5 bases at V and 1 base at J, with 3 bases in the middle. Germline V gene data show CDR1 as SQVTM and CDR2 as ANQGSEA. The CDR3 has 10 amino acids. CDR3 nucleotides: TGCAGCGTTCAGTCCTACGAGCAGTACTTC. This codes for CSVQSYEQYF.

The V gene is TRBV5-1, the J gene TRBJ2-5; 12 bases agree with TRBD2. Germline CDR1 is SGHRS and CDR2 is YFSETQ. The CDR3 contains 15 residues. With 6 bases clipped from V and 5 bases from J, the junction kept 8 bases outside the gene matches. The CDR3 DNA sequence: TGCGCCAGCACGCCTAGCGGGGGGGCTTTGGAGACCCAGTACTTC. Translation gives CASTPSGGALETQYF. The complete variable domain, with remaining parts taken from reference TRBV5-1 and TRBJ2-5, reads KAGVTQTPRYLIKTRGQQVTLSCSPISGHRSVSWYQQTPGQGLQFLFEYFSETQRNKGNFPGRFSGRQFSNSRSEMNVSTLELGDSALYLCASTPSGGALETQYFGPGTRLLVL.

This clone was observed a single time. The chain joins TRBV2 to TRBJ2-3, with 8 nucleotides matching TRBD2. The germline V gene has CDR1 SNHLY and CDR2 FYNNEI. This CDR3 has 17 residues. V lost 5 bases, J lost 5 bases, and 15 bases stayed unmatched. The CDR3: CASSPGTRAISEDTQYF. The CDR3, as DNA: TGTGCCAGCAGTCCCGGGACTAGGGCTATCTCGGAAGATACGCAGTATTTT.

The CDR3 sequence is CASSPRTGFAEKLFF. As DNA, the CDR3 is TGTGCCAGTAGTCCCCGGACAGGGTTTGCTGAAAAACTGTTTTTT. The V gene is TRBV19, the J gene TRBJ1-4, with 8 bases aligning to TRBD1. The CDR3 is made up of 15 amino acids. J lost 7 bases, V lost 5 bases, and 9 bases had no gene match. Germline V gene sequence: CDR1 LNHDA, CDR2 SQIVND (reference sequence).

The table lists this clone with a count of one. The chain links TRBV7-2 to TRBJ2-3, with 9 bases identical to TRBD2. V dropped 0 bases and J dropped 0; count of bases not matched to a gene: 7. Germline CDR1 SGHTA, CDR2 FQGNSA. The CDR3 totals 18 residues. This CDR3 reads CASSLAAGGGGSTDTQYF. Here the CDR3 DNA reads TGTGCCAGCAGCTTAGCAGCGGGAGGAGGTGGGAGCACAGATACGCAGTATTTT.

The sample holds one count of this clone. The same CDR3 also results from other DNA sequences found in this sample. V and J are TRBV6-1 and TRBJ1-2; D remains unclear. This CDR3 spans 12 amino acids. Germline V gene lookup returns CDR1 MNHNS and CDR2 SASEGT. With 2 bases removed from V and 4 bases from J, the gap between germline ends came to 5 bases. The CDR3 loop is CASSESSYGYTF. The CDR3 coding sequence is TGTGCCAGCAGTGAATCCTCCTATGGCTACACCTTC.

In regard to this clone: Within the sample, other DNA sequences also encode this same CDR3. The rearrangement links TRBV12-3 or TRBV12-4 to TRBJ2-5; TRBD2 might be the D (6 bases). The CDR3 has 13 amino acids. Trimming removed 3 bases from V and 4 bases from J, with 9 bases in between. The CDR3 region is CASSLGGPETQYF. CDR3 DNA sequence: TGTGCCAGCAGTTTGGGGGGACCAGAGACCCAGTACTTC.

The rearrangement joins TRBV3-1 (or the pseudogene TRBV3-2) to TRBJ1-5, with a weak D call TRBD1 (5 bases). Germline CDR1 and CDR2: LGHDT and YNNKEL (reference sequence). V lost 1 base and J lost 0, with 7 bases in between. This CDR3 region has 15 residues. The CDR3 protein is CASSQVGDSNQPQHF. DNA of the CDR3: TGTGCCAGCAGCCAAGTAGGGGATAGCAATCAGCCCCAGCATTTT.

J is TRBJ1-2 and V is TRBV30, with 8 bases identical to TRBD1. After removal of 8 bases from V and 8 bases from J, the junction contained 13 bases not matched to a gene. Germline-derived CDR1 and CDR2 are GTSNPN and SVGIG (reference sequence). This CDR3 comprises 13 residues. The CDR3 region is CAGISTDRDGYTF. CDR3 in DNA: TGTGCCGGCATCTCAACGGACAGGGACGGCTACACCTTC.

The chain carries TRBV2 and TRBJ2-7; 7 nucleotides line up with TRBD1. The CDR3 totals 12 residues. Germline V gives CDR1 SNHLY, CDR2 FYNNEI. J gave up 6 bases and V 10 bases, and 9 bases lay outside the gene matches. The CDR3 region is CATGQKMGEQYF. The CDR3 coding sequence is TGTGCCACGGGACAGAAGATGGGCGAGCAGTACTTC.

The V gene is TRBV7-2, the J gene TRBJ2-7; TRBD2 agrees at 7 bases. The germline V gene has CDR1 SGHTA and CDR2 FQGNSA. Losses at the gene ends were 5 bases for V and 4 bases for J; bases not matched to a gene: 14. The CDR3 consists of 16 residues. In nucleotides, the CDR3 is TGTGCCAGCAGCGAACTAGCGAGAGTTACACAATACGAGCAGTACTTC. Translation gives CASSELARVTQYEQYF.